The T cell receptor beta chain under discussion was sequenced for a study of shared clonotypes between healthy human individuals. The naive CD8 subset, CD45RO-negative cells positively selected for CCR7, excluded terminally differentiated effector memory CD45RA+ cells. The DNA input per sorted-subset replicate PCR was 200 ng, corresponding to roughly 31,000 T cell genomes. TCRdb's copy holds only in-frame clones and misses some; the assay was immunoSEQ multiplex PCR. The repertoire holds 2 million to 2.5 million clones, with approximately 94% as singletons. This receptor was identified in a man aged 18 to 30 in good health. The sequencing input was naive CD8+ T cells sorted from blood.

CDR3 nucleotides: TGTGCTAGTGGTTTGTATCCCAGCCAAGAGACCCAGTACTTC. Protein: CASGLYPSQETQYF. This rearrangement joins TRBV12-5 to TRBJ2-5; D gene ambiguous. Germline V gives CDR1 LGHNT, CDR2 FRNRAP. Trimming stripped 2 bases from V and 1 base from J, with 8 bases between. The CDR3 has 14 amino acids.